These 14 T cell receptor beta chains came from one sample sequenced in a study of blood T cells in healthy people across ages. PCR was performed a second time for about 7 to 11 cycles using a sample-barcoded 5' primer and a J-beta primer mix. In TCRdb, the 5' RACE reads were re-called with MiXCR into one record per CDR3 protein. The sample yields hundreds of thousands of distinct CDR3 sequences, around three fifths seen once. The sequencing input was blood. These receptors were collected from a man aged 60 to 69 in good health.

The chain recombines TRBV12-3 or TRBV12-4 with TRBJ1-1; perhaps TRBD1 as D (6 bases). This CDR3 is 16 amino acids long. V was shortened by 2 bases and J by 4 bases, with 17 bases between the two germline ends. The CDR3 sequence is CASSLTPQGRGTEAFF. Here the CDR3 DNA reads TGTGCCAGCAGTTTAACCCCACAGGGTAGAGGCACTGAAGCTTTCTTT.

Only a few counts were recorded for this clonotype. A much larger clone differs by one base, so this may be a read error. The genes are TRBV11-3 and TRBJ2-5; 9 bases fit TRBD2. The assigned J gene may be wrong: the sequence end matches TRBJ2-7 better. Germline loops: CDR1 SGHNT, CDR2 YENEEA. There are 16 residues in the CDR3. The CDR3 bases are TGTGCCAGCAGCTTAGATGGGCGGGGGGGCCTCGACGAGCAGTACTTC. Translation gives CASSLDGRGGLDEQYF.

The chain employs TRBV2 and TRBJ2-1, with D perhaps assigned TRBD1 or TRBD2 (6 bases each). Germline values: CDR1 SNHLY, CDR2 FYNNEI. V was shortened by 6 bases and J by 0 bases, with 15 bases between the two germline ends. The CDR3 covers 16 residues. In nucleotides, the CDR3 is TGTGCCAGCAGGCTAGAGGGGGGATACTCCTACAATGAGCAGTTCTTC. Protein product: CASRLEGGYSYNEQFF.

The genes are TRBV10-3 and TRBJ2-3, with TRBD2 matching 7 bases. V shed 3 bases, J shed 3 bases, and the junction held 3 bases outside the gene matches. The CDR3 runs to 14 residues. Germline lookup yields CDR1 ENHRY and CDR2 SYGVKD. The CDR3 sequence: CAISDRTRTDTQYF. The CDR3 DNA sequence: TGTGCCATCAGTGATAGGACTAGGACAGATACGCAGTATTTT.

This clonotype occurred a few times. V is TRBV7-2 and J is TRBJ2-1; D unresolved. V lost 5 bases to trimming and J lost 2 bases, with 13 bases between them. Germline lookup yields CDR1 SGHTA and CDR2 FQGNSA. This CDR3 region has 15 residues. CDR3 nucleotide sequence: TGTGCCAGCAGCCCGTCGGTGGCAACCTACAATGAGCAGTTCTTC. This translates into CASSPSVATYNEQFF.

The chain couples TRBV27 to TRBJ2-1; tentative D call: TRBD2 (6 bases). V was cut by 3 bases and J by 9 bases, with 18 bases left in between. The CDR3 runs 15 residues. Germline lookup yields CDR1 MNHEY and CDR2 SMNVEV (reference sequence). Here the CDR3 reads CASSFGLAIPAEQFF. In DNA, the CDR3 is TGTGCCAGCAGTTTCGGGCTAGCGATCCCGGCTGAGCAGTTCTTC.

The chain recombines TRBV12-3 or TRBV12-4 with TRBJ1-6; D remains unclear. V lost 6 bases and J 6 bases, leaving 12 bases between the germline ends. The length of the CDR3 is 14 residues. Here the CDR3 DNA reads TGTGCCAGCAGCCTTAACCCCCTTAATTCACCCCTCCACTTT. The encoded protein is CASSLNPLNSPLHF.

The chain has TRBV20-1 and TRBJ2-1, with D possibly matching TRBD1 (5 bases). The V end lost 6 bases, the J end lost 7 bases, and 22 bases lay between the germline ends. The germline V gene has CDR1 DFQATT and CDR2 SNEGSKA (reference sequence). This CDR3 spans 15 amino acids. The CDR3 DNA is TGCAGTGCCCCGAGATCAGGGCGGCTCGTAAATGAGCAGTTCTTC. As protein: CSAPRSGRLVNEQFF.

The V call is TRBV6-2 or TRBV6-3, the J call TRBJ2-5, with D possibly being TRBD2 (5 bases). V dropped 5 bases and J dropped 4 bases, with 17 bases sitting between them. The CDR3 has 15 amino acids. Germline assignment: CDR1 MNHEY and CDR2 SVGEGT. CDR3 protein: CASSTWGIEGETQYF. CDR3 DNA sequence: TGTGCCAGCAGTACCTGGGGAATTGAGGGAGAGACCCAGTACTTC.

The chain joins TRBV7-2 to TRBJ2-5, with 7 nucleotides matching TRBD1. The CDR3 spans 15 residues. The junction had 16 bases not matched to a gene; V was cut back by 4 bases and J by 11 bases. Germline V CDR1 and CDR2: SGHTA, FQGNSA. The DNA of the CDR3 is TGTGCCAGCAGCTCCCGGACAGGATGGGGGAATGAGCAGTACTTC. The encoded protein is CASSSRTGWGNEQYF.

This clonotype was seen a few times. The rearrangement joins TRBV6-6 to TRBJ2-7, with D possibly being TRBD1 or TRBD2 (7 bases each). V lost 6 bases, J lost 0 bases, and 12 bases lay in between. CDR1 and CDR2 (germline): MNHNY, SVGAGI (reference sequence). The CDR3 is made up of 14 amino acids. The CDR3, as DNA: TGTGCCAGCAGGCAGGGGGGGAGCTCCTACGAGCAGTACTTC. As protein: CASRQGGSSYEQYF.

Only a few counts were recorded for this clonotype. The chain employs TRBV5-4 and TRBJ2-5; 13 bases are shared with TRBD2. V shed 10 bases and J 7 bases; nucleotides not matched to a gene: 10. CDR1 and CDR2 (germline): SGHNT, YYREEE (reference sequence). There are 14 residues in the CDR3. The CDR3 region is CALGTSGTGRTQYF. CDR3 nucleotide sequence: TGTGCCCTGGGGACTAGCGGGACCGGGAGGACCCAGTACTTC.

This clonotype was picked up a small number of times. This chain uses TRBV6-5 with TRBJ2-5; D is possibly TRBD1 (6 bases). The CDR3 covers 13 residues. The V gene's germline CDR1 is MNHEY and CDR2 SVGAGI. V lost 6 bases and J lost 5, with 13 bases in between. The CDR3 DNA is TGTGCCAGCAGCAGGGGAAGGTGGGAGACCCAGTACTTC. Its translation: CASSRGRWETQYF.

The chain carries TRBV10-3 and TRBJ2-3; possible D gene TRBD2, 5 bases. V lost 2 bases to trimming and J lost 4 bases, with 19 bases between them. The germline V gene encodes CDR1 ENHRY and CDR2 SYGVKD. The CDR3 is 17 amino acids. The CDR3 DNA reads TGTGCCATCAGTGAGGGATCCGGCACCGGGAAGTCAGATACGCAGTATTTT. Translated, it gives CAISEGSGTGKSDTQYF.